What follows describes a single TCR beta chain. Produced via immunoSEQ multiplex PCR; TCRdb's table is partial and in-frame only. The repertoire includes almost 85,000 clones, around 97% of them detected once, and over 0.15% sits in the top ten. The V and J ends lost 2 bases and 0 bases, in that order; junction bases with no gene match: 1. The germline V gene encodes CDR1 SGHRS and CDR2 YFSETQ. CDR3 length: 16 residues. The record originates from a study of technical replicates of blood from a handful of donors. Sequencing input: T cells isolated from PBMCs. The rearrangement links TRBV5-1 to TRBJ2-2; TRBD2 matches 10 bases. The TCR comes from a human donor in good health. The CDR3 reads CASSFLAGANTGELFF. The CDR3 DNA is TGCGCCAGCAGCTTTCTAGCGGGGGCGAACACCGGGGAGCTGTTTTTT.